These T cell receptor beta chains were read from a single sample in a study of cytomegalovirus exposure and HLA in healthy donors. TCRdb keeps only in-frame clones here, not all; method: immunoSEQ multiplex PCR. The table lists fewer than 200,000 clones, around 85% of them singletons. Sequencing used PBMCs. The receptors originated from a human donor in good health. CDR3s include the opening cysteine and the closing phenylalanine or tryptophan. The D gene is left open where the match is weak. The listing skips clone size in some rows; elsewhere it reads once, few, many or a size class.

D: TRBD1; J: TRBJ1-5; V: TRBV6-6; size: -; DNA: TGTGCCAGCAGTACAGGGGGGAACAATCAGCCCCAGCATTTT; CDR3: CASSTGGNNQPQHF
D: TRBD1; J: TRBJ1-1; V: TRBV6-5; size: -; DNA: TGTGCCAGCAGTTACGATGGGACAGGGGGCACTGAAGCTTTCTTT; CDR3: CASSYDGTGGTEAFF
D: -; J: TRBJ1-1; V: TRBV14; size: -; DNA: TGTGCCAGCAGCCAAGGGGGAGCGGATGAAGCTTTCTTT; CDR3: CASSQGGADEAFF
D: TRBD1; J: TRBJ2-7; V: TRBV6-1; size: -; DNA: TGTGCCAGCAGTGAATTGGGGACAGAATACTACGAGCAGTACTTC; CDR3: CASSELGTEYYEQYF
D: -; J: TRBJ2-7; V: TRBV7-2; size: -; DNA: TGTGCCAGCAGCCAATTTAGGGGTGTGGGCTACGAGCAGTACTTC; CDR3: CASSQFRGVGYEQYF
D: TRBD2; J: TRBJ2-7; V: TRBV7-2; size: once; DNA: TGTGCCAGCAGCCCTGACCCTCCGGGACTAGCGGGGGCCTACGAGCAGTACTTC; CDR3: CASSPDPPGLAGAYEQYF
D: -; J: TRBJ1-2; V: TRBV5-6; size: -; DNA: TGTGCCAGCAGCCGGAGAGGGCGTTTCGATGGCTACACCTTC; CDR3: CASSRRGRFDGYTF
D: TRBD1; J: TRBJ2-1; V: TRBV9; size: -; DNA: TGTGCCAGCAGCCCGGGGACAGTCTCCTACAATGAGCAGTTCTTC; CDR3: CASSPGTVSYNEQFF
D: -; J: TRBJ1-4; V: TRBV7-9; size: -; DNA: TGTGCCAGCAGCCACCGACAGGATTCAAATGAAAAACTGTTTTTT; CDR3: CASSHRQDSNEKLFF
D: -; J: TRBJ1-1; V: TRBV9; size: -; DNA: TGTGCCAGCAGCGCTTCGAACACTGAAGCTTTCTTT; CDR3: CASSASNTEAFF
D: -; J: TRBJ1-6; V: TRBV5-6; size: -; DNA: TGTGCCAGCAGCCCGGGGGATGGATCCTATAATTCACCCCTCCACTTT; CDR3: CASSPGDGSYNSPLHF
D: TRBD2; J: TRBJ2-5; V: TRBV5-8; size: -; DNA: TGTGCCAGCAGCTTCGGGAGGAAAAAAGAGACCCAGTACTTC; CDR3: CASSFGRKKETQYF
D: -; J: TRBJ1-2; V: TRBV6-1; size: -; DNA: TGTGCCAGCCTATTACTCGGACAGTTCTATGGCTACACCTTC; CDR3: CASLLLGQFYGYTF
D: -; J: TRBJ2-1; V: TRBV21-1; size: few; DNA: TGTGCCAGCAGCAAAGGGTTTAGCGGGGGTAACAATGAGCAGTTCTTC; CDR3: CASSKGFSGGNNEQFF
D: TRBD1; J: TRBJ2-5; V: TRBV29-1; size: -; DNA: TGCAGCGTTGATCGGGGCGACATGACAGGGGGTACGGAGACCCAGTACTTC; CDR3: CSVDRGDMTGGTETQYF
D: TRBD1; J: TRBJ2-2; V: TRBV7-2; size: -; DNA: TGTGCCAGCAGCGCCGACAGGGAGGGGGAGCTGTTTTTT; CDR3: CASSADREGELFF
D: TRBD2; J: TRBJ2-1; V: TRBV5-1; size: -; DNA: TGCGCCAGCAGCTTGGGCCTTACTAGCGGGGGTATCAATGAGCAGTTCTTC; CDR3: CASSLGLTSGGINEQFF
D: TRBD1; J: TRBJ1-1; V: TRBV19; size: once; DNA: TGTGCCAGTAGTAGACAGGGGGCGAACACTGAAGCTTTCTTT; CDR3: CASSRQGANTEAFF
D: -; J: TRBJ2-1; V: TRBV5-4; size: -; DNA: TGTGCCAGCAGCTTGGCCGTTAGCTCCTACAATGAGCAGTTCTTC; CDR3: CASSLAVSSYNEQFF
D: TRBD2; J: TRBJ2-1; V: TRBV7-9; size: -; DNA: TGTGCCAGCAGCTTAGGAGTGGGGGGGGAATACAATGAGCAGTTCTTC; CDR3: CASSLGVGGEYNEQFF
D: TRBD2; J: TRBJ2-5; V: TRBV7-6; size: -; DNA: TGTGCCAGCAGCTCCGGGACTAGCGGGGGTTCTTGGCAAGAGACCCAGTACTTC; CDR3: CASSSGTSGGSWQETQYF
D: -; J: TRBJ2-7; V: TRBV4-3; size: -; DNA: TGCGCCAGCAGCCAAGAGGCGACAGCTTCCTACGAGCAGTACTTC; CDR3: CASSQEATASYEQYF
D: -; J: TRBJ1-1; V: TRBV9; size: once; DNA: TGTGCCAGCAGCGTACGGGGAACCATGAACACTGAAGCTTTCTTT; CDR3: CASSVRGTMNTEAFF
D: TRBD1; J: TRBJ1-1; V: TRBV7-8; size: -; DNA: TGTGCCAGCAGCTTAGCGATACAGGGGGACACTGAAGCTTTCTTT; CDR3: CASSLAIQGDTEAFF
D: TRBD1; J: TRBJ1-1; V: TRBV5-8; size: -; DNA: TGTGCCAGCAGCTGGGACAGGGGGAACACTGAAGCTTTCTTT; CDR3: CASSWDRGNTEAFF
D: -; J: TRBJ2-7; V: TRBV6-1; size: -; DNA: TGTGCCAGCACCTTATTCTACGAGCAGTACTTC; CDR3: CASTLFYEQYF
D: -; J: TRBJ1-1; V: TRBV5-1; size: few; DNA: TGCGCCAGCAGCTCCTCTCAACTCGACTCTGAAGCTTTCTTT; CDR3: CASSSSQLDSEAFF
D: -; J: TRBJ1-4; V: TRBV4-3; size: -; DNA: TGCGCCAGCAGCCAAGAAGGGACATCCGGGGTCCCCGCGGAAAAACTGTTTTTT; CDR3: CASSQEGTSGVPAEKLFF
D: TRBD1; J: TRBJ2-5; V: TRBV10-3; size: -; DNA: TGTGCCATCAGCACTGGACAGGGGGTCTGGGAGACCCAGTACTTC; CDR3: CAISTGQGVWETQYF
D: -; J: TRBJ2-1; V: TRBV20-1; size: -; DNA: TGCAGTGCTTCTTACAGGGCTGAGCAGTTCTTC; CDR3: CSASYRAEQFF
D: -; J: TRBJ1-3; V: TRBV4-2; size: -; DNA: TGTGCCAGCAGCCAAGATAGTAGAGGAAACACCATATATTTT; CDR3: CASSQDSRGNTIYF
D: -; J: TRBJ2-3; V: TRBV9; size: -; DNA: TGTGCCAGCAGCTCCCGGGACTTTAGCACAGATACGCAGTATTTT; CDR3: CASSSRDFSTDTQYF
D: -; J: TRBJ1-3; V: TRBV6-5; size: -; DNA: TGTGCCAGCAGTGACAGCCTCTCTGGAAACACCATATATTTT; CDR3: CASSDSLSGNTIYF
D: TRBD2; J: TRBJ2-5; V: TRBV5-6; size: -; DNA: TGTGCCAGCAGCTTGTGGGAGGGTCCATGGCGAGAGACCCAGTACTTC; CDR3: CASSLWEGPWRETQYF
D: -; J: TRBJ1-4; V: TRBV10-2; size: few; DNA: TGCGCCAGCAGCCCAGCCAGGGGTTATGAAAAACTGTTTTTT; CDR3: CASSPARGYEKLFF
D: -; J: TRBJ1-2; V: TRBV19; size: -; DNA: TGTGCCAGTAGGACCCGGATCCGAGGCTATGGCTACACCTTC; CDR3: CASRTRIRGYGYTF
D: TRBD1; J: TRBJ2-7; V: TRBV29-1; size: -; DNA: TGCAGCGTGCGGACAGGGGGCTACGAGCAGTACTTC; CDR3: CSVRTGGYEQYF
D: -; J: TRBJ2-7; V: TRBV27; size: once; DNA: TGTGCCAACGCCAAACAGGTATACGAGCAGTACTTC; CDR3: CANAKQVYEQYF
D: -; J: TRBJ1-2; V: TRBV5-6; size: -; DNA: TGTGCCAGCAGCTTGGAGGGGTTCAACTATGGCTACACCTTC; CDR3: CASSLEGFNYGYTF
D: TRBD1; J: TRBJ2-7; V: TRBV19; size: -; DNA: TGTGCCAGTAGTGGCCGGACAGGGGACTACGAGCAGTACTTC; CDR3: CASSGRTGDYEQYF
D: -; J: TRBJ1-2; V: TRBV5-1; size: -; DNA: TGCGCCAGCAGCACCGGTGGGGCTGGCTACACCTTC; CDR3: CASSTGGAGYTF
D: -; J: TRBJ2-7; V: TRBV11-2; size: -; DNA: TGTGCCAGCAGCTTAGGGAGGGAGTACGCCTACGAGCAGTACTTC; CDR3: CASSLGREYAYEQYF
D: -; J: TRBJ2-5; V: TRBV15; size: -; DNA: TGTGCCACCAGCCGAGCTGGGTGGCTAGCACGGACCCAGTACTTC; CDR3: CATSRAGWLARTQYF
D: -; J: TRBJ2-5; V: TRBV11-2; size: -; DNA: TGTGCCAGCAGCCGAACCCGGGACACACAAGAGACCCAGTACTTC; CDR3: CASSRTRDTQETQYF
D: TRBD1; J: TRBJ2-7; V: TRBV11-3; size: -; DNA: TGTGCCAGCAGCAGGGGACAGAAAGACGAGCAGTACTTC; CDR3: CASSRGQKDEQYF
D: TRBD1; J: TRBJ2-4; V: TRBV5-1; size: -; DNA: TGCGCCAGCAGCTTCTCACAGGGGGCCAAAAACATTCAGTACTTC; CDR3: CASSFSQGAKNIQYF
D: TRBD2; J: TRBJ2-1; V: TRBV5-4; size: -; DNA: TGTGCCAGCAGCCCGGGAGGCAGAGACTACAATGAGCAGTTCTTC; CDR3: CASSPGGRDYNEQFF
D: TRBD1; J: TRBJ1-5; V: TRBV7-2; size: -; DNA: TGTGCCAGCAGCTTAATGGCAGGGGGAGGTCAGCCCCAGCATTTT; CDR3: CASSLMAGGGQPQHF